The clone carrying this TCR beta chain has a single count. Its specificity is unknown. At one end the junction does not follow the germline gene, possibly because of a read error. Per germline, CDR1 SGDLS and CDR2 YYNGEE. The CDR3 has 15 amino acids. Whole-study results and caveats: Tumor Tregs overlapped most with tumor, then blood, naive CD4+ cells.

Full-length variable regions came from constant-region reverse primers plus semi-nested Nested Universal Primer A PCR. TCRdb processed the 5' RACE reads anew with MiXCR; each CDR3 protein has one entry. The profile shows 25,000 to 40,000 distinct CDR3 sequences, 24% of them singletons. This sequence was found in a female donor with breast cancer. The chain links TRBV9 to TRBJ2-1; tentative D call: TRBD1 (5 bases). Sequenced input: memory CD4+ T cells sorted from blood. Indicated subset: memory CD4+ T cells, CD4+CD45RO+CD25-. The CDR3 DNA sequence: TGTGCCAGCGGCGTAGGGCCACAGGTATCCAATGAGCAGTTCTTC. Its translation is CASGVGPQVSNEQFF.